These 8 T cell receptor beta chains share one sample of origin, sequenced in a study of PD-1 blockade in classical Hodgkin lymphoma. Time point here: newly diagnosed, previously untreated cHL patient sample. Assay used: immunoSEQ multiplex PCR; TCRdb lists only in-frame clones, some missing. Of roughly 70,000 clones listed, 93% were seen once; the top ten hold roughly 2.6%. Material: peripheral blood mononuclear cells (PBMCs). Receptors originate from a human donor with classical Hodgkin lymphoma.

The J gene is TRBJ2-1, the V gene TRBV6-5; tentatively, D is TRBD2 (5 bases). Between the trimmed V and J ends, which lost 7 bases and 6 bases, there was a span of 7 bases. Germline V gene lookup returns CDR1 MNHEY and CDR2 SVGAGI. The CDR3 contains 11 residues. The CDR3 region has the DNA TGTGCCAGCACCCGGGGCAATGAGCAGTTCTTC. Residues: CASTRGNEQFF.

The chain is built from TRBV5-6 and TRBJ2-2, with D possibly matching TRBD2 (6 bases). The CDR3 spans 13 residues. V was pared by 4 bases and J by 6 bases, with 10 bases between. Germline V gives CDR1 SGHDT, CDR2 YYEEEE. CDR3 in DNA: TGTGCCAGCAGCGCACTAGCCCCCGGGGAGCTGTTTTTT. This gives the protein CASSALAPGELFF.

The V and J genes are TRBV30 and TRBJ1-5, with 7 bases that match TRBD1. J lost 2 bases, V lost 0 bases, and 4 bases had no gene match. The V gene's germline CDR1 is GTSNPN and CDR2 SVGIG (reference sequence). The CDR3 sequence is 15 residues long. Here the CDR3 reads CAWSVGGQGNQPQHF. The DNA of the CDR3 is TGTGCCTGGAGTGTAGGGGGCCAGGGCAATCAGCCCCAGCATTTT.

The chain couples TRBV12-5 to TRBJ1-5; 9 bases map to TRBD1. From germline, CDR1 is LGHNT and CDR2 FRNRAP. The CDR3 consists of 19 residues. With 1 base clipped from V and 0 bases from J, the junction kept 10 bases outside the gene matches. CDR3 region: CASGLAAPGQGVSNQPQHF. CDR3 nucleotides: TGTGCTAGTGGTTTGGCTGCACCGGGACAGGGTGTTAGCAATCAGCCCCAGCATTTT.

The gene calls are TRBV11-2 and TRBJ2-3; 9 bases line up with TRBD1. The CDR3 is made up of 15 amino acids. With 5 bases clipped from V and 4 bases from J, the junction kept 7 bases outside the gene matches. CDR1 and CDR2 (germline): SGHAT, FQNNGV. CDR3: CASSLRGQGPDTQYF. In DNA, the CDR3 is TGTGCCAGCAGCCTCAGGGGACAGGGCCCAGATACGCAGTATTTT.

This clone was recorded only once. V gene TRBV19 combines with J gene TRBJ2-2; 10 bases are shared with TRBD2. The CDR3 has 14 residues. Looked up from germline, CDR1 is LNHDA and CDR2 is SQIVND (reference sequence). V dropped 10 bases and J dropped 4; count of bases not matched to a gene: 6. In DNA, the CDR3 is TGTGCCACCCCAGCGGGGGGGCCCACCGGGGAGCTGTTTTTT. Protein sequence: CATPAGGPTGELFF.

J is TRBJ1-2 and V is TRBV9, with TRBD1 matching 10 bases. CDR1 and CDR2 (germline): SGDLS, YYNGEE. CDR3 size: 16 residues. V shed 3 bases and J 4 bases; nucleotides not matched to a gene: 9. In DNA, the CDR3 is TGTGCCAGCAGCGCGCCAAAGGGACAGGGGTTCTATGGCTACACCTTC. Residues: CASSAPKGQGFYGYTF.

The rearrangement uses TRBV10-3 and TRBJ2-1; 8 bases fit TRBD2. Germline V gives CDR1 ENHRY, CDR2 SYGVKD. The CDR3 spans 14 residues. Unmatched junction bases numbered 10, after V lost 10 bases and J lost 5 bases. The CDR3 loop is CATGTGGMNNEQFF. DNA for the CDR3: TGTGCCACTGGGACGGGAGGGATGAACAATGAGCAGTTCTTC.